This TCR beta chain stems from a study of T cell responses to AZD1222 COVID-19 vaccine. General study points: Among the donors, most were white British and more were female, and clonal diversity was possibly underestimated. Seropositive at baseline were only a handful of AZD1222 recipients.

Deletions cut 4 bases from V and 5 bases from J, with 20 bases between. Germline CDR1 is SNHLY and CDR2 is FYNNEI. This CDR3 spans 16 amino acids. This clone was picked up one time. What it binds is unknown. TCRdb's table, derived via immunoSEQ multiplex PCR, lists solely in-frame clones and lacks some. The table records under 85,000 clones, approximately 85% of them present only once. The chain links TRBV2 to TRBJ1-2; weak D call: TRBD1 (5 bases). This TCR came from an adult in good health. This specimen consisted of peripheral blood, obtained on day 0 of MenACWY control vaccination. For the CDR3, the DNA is TGTGCCAGCAGTGTATACGGGACCTCGTCTTTATATGGCTACACCTTC. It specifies CASSVYGTSSLYGYTF.